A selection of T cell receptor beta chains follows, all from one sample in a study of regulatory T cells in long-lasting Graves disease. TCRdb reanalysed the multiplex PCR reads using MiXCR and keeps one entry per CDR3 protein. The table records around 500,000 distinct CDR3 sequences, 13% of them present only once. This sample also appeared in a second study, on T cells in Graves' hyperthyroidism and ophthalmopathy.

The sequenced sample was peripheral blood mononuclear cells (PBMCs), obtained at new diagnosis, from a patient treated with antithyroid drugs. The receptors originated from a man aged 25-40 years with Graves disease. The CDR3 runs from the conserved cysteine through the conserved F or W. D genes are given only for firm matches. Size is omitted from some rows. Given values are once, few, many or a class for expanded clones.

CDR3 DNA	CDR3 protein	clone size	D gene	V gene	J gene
TGTGCCAGTCGAGACCCCACAAAACCCCACTATGGCTACACCTTC	CASRDPTKPHYGYTF	many	-	TRBV19	TRBJ1-2
TGTGCCAGCAGCCGCCTGGGTGAAGCTTTCTTT	CASSRLGEAFF	-	-	TRBV5-5	TRBJ1-1
TGTGCCAGCGCCGGAAAAGGGAGGGGTGTGGAGCAGTACTTC	CASAGKGRGVEQYF	-	TRBD2	TRBV5-6	TRBJ2-7
TGTGCCAGCAGTTTGGTGGGGGCTGGCACCGGGGAGCTGTTTTTT	CASSLVGAGTGELFF	many	-	TRBV12-3/TRBV12-4	TRBJ2-2
TGCAGTGCTAGTTTCCCCCGAGCTACCGGCACCTACGAGCAGTACTTC	CSASFPRATGTYEQYF	-	-	TRBV20-1	TRBJ2-7
TGTGCCAGCAGCATCCGGGGTGGGTCCTACAATGAGCAGTTCTTC	CASSIRGGSYNEQFF	many	-	TRBV7-8	TRBJ2-1
TGTGCCACCAGCCTGACAGGGGTCAGCTCCTACAATGAGCAGTTCTTC	CATSLTGVSSYNEQFF	many	TRBD1	TRBV24-1	TRBJ2-1
TGTGCCAGCAGTCGGACAGGGGTCAATGAGCAGTTCTTC	CASSRTGVNEQFF	many	TRBD1	TRBV7-2	TRBJ2-1
TGTGCCAGCAGCCACCTACGGGAGACCCAGTACTTC	CASSHLRETQYF	few	-	TRBV3-1	TRBJ2-5
TGTGCCAGCAGCGTCGGGGGCCCAGATTACTATGGCTACACCTTC	CASSVGGPDYYGYTF	many	-	TRBV9	TRBJ1-2
TGCGCCAGCAGCAAGGGACAGGGGCGGAACGAGCAGTACTTC	CASSKGQGRNEQYF	many	TRBD1	TRBV5-1	TRBJ2-7
TGCAGTGCTAGCAGGGAGGAGACCCAGTACTTC	CSASREETQYF	many	-	TRBV20-1	TRBJ2-5
TGCGCCAGCAGCTTGGGGGCGGCAGGGCGAGATACGCAGTATTTT	CASSLGAAGRDTQYF	-	-	TRBV5-1	TRBJ2-3
TGTGCCAGCAGTTTAGTAGCGGGAGAGGTGGCGGATACGCAGTATTTT	CASSLVAGEVADTQYF	many	TRBD2	TRBV6-5	TRBJ2-3
TGTGCCAGCAGCTTCCCCGGGAGGCCTAACACCGGGGAGCTGTTTTTT	CASSFPGRPNTGELFF	many	TRBD2	TRBV7-9	TRBJ2-2
TGCAGTGCTTTTCGGGACAGAAGGCCCGGCACTGAAGCTTTCTTT	CSAFRDRRPGTEAFF	many	TRBD1	TRBV20-1	TRBJ1-1
TGTGCCAGCAGCCAGGGTGGCAGAGGGAGGGCAAATGAAAAACTGTTTTTT	CASSQGGRGRANEKLFF	-	-	TRBV14	TRBJ1-4
TGTGCCAGCAGCCAATTTCCCGGGAGGGTCGAGCAGTACTTC	CASSQFPGRVEQYF	many	TRBD2	TRBV11-2	TRBJ2-7
TGCAGTGCCCGACGGGGGAACAATGAGCAGTTCTTC	CSARRGNNEQFF	-	-	TRBV20-1	TRBJ2-1
TGCAGTGCTAGCGGGAGGGGCGGGAGGGCCTTCAATGAGCAGTTCTTC	CSASGRGGRAFNEQFF	-	TRBD2	TRBV20-1	TRBJ2-1
TGTGCCAGCAGGACCGACGGGAGTTTTAATGAAAAACTGTTTTTT	CASRTDGSFNEKLFF	many	-	TRBV2	TRBJ1-4
TGTGCCAGCAGTTCCCTCGACGCAGGTGGGGACACCATATATTTT	CASSSLDAGGDTIYF	many	-	TRBV6-5	TRBJ1-3
TGTGCCACCAGGCACGTCAATGAGCAGTTCTTC	CATRHVNEQFF	many	-	TRBV12-3/TRBV12-4	TRBJ2-1
TGTGCCAGCAGCCTGTACACCGGGACTAGCGGGTCCAATGAGCAGTTCTTC	CASSLYTGTSGSNEQFF	many	TRBD2	TRBV7-2	TRBJ2-1
TGCAGCGTTGAAACCGGGACGGCAAGCTCCTACGAGCAGTACTTC	CSVETGTASSYEQYF	few	-	TRBV29-1	TRBJ2-7
TGTGCCACCAGCGGGAGACTCGAGCAGTACTTC	CATSGRLEQYF	-	TRBD2	TRBV2	TRBJ2-7
TGCAGTGCTAGTGCCTTGCTGAAGACGTACGAGCAGTACTTC	CSASALLKTYEQYF	many	-	TRBV20-1	TRBJ2-7
TGTGCCAGCAGTGAACTCGCCGAGTTTTATAGCAATCAGCCCCAGCATTTT	CASSELAEFYSNQPQHF	many	-	TRBV6-1	TRBJ1-5
TGTGCCAGCAGTGAAGCGTATCAGGCAGCCCTAAATCGGTGGGGACAAGAGACCCAGTACTTC	CASSEAYQAALNRWGQETQYF	many	-	TRBV2	TRBJ2-5
TGTGCCAGCTCACCAGGGACGGAAGGCTACACCTTC	CASSPGTEGYTF	few	-	TRBV18	TRBJ1-2
TGCAGTGGGCGCGACTACAATGAGCAGTTCTTC	CSGRDYNEQFF	many	-	TRBV20-1	TRBJ2-1
TGTGCCAGCAGCCAGATGACAGGCTGGGCTAACTATGGCTACACCTTC	CASSQMTGWANYGYTF	many	-	TRBV3-1	TRBJ1-2
TGTGCCATCAGTGACAGTCGGGGCGTGTGGAATGAGCAGTTCTTC	CAISDSRGVWNEQFF	many	-	TRBV10-3	TRBJ2-1
TGTGCCAGCATCCGATCAGAGGGGTATGGCTACACCTTC	CASIRSEGYGYTF	few	-	TRBV2	TRBJ1-2
TGTGCCAGCAGCCAAGAGGCCAACCACGCCCTCTACGAGCAGTACTTC	CASSQEANHALYEQYF	few	-	TRBV4-2	TRBJ2-7
TGTGCCAGCAGTCATGACTCTCGCAATGAGCAGTTCTTC	CASSHDSRNEQFF	many	-	TRBV12-3/TRBV12-4	TRBJ2-1
TGTGCCAGCAGCCAGGGACAGGGTATGTACGAGCAGTACTTC	CASSQGQGMYEQYF	-	TRBD1	TRBV4-2	TRBJ2-7
TGTGCCAGCAGAGAACAGGCGACGGGAGCATGGGATGAAAAACTGTTTTTT	CASREQATGAWDEKLFF	many	-	TRBV28	TRBJ1-4
TGCAGTGCTAGTCCAGCGCTAGCCGGGGAGCTGTTTTTT	CSASPALAGELFF	many	-	TRBV20-1	TRBJ2-2
TGCAGTGCTAGACTCCCTGTCGAAGCTGAGCAGTTCTTC	CSARLPVEAEQFF	few	-	TRBV20-1	TRBJ2-1
TGTGCCAGCAGCTTAAATCCTAGCCTGACCACCTTT	CASSLNPSLTTF	many	-	TRBV11-2	TRBJ2-3
TGTGCCAGCAACAGGGGAGGAGAGACCCAGTACTTC	CASNRGGETQYF	many	-	TRBV12-3/TRBV12-4	TRBJ2-5
TGTGCCAGCAGTGGTGTTCTTGGTGACTCTAATTCACCCCTCCACTTT	CASSGVLGDSNSPLHF	many	-	TRBV2	TRBJ1-6
TGTGCCACCCGGACGGTGAACACTGAAGCTTTCTTT	CATRTVNTEAFF	-	-	TRBV10-3	TRBJ1-1
TGTGCCAGCAGCTTGGGTAGCGGCTCCTACGAGCAGTACTTC	CASSLGSGSYEQYF	many	-	TRBV27	TRBJ2-7